This T cell receptor beta chain was sequenced for a study of T cell responses to AZD1222 COVID-19 vaccine (dated by TCRdb to 2020 to 2023). Context from the whole study: AZD1222 recipients whose second dose came at about 4 weeks and those whose second dose came at about 12 weeks were combined into one group, since spike-specific TCR depth and breadth did not differ between the two schedules. Enrollment into the trials was organized by age into subgroups of 18-55, 56-69 and 70-plus years, and those subgroups contained 148, 28 and 57 TCR-sequenced participants, respectively. TCR sequencing was performed for about 250 trial participants, of whom some 200 were given two doses of AZD1222 and roughly 25 were given two doses of MenACWY control vaccine. What the study reported, not specific to this receptor: The vaccine-associated CD4 TCRs covered the entire spike protein, and the dominant responses fell in regions 160-218 and 743-854. Reportedly, almost half of the unique spike-specific TCRs recognized epitopes lying outside the regions that are mutated in the B.1.351 and B.1.1.7 variants. Because no day 14 peak-response samples were available, repertoires were characterized only after the peak T cell response. Participants were mostly white British and included more females than males, and it was suggested by the authors that clonal diversity may have been underestimated. Conclusions about previously exposed vaccinees are limited because only 6 or 7 AZD1222 recipients were SARS-CoV-2 seropositive at baseline. After two AZD1222 doses, both the breadth and the depth of spike-specific TCRs were significantly higher than at day 0 and than in MenACWY recipients. In the small 56-69-year group, the increase in depth fell short of significance, most likely because of low power.

The CDR3 sequence holds 14 residues, the cysteine and phenylalanine included. The sequence is cut down to CDR3 DNA, 42 bases in frame from base 1. Unmatched junction bases come to 3, with V trimmed by 3 bases and J by 7 bases. The germline V gene (reference sequence) provides CDR1 LNHDA and CDR2 SQIVND. With respect to this clone: Its antigen is unknown. The sample holds no much larger clone one base away, and base qualities are not on file.

The CDR3 regions of human TCRbeta chains were analyzed by immunosequencing. Per the source publication's procedure: TCRs in the repertoires were matched against a reference library of SARS-CoV-2-specific TCRs that had been generated with the MIRA antigen-specificity platform. Breadth meant the fraction of unique TCRs that were SARS-CoV-2-associated, whereas depth meant the fraction of total T cells that were SARS-CoV-2-associated. Using the MIRA data, each spike-specific TCR was mapped to the spike region that the TCR reacts to and placed in a CD4 or CD8 class. Log10-transformed breadth and depth values were compared by one-way ANOVA with Sidak's multiple comparisons tests. Drawn from immuneACCESS, this table holds only the in-frame rearrangements with V and J called that TCRdb kept. Clones are partly lost; checked studies trace under half to an unresolved V gene and leave the rest unexplained. The DNA was the basis for D and trimming; V, J and clone size are from that table. The sample table records some 140,000 clones; about 88% of these occur just once. The ten largest clones add up to less than 3.5% of the sample.

The label giving this sample's time point can be read as: baseline before first vaccination. The vaccinee samples were drawn from two UK trials, COV001 and COV002, one of which was a single-blind randomized controlled phase 2/3 trial testing AZD1222 (ChAdOx1 nCoV-19) in healthy adults. For TCRbeta chain sequencing, PBMC samples from trial participants were taken at day 0 and at day 28 after the second dose. Material: peripheral blood, obtained on day 0 of AZD1222 vaccination. The V and J genes are TRBV19 and TRBJ1-6, with 7 middle bases fitting TRBD1. This TCR came from an adult in good health. The CDR3 corresponds to CASSISGGNSPLHF. The sequence in DNA is TGTGCCAGTAGTATCTCAGGGGGAAATTCACCCCTCCACTTT.